This passage covers 31 T cell receptor beta chains from one sample sequenced in a study of blood T cell repertoires in COVID-19. Generated by immunoSEQ multiplex PCR, the TCRdb table keeps only in-frame clones and is missing some. The sample records 250,000 to 300,000 clones, about 85% being singletons. Sequencing was done on a sample of peripheral blood. The receptors were sampled from a woman aged 45-60 years who had recovered from COVID-19.

The chain employs TRBV9 and TRBJ1-6; 11 nucleotides line up with TRBD1. V gave up 0 bases and J gave up 11 bases; unmatched junction bases: 4. The CDR3 sequence is 15 residues long. Per germline, CDR1 SGDLS and CDR2 YYNGEE. CDR3 DNA sequence: TGTGCCAGCAGCGTAGCGGGACAGGGGGTGACACCCCTCCACTTT. Its translation: CASSVAGQGVTPLHF.

The J gene is TRBJ2-1, the V gene TRBV9; 8 positions match TRBD2. Per germline, CDR1 SGDLS and CDR2 YYNGEE. With V trimmed by 7 bases and J by 8 bases, 11 bases remained unmatched. The CDR3 runs to 14 residues. This CDR3 reads CASSTGGAGDEQFF. In DNA form, the CDR3 reads TGTGCCAGCTCCACGGGGGGGGCAGGCGATGAGCAGTTCTTC. The entire variable domain, with the rest obtained from reference TRBV9 and TRBJ2-1, is as follows: DSGVTQTPKHLITATGQRVTLRCSPRSGDLSVYWYQQSLDQGLQFLIQYYNGEERAKGNILERFSAQQFPDLHSELNLSSLELGDSALYFCASSTGGAGDEQFFGPGTRLTVL.

The CDR3, as DNA: TGTGCCAGCAGCTTAGAGCGGGGGGCAGATACGCAGTATTTT. Translated, it gives CASSLERGADTQYF. The genes are TRBV7-9 and TRBJ2-3; TRBD2 agrees at 9 bases. The CDR3 runs to 14 residues. The germline V gene encodes CDR1 SEHNR and CDR2 FQNEAQ (reference sequence). The V segment lost 1 base and the J segment 4 bases; nucleotides outside the gene matches: 0.

The V and J genes are TRBV5-1 and TRBJ1-4; no clear D gene. Trimming removed 2 bases at V and 5 bases at J, with 7 bases between. The CDR3 has 13 amino acids. Germline V gene data show CDR1 as SGHRS and CDR2 as YFSETQ. CDR3 nucleotide sequence: TGCGCCAGCAGCTTTGGAGAGAATGAAAAACTGTTTTTT. Protein product: CASSFGENEKLFF. Full variable domain (remainder filled in from reference TRBV5-1 and TRBJ1-4): KAGVTQTPRYLIKTRGQQVTLSCSPISGHRSVSWYQQTPGQGLQFLFEYFSETQRNKGNFPGRFSGRQFSNSRSEMNVSTLELGDSALYLCASSFGENEKLFFGSGTQLSVL.

This clone turned up a few times. The chain is built from TRBV7-9 and TRBJ2-7, with D possibly being TRBD2 (6 bases). This CDR3 comprises 14 residues. Trimming removed 5 bases at V and 3 bases at J, with 14 bases between. The germline gives CDR1 SEHNR, CDR2 FQNEAQ (reference sequence). The CDR3: CASSALGLHYEQYF. In DNA, the CDR3 is TGTGCCAGCAGCGCCCTGGGACTCCACTACGAGCAGTACTTC.

V usage is TRBV5-6 and J usage is TRBJ2-3, with 7 bases identical to TRBD1. This CDR3 has 16 amino acids. Germline-derived CDR1 and CDR2 are SGHDT and YYEEEE. V gave up 0 bases and J gave up 0 bases; unmatched junction bases: 4. Written as DNA, the CDR3 is TGTGCCAGCAGCTTGGTAGGGGGACAGAGCACAGATACGCAGTATTTT. Its translation: CASSLVGGQSTDTQYF.

The table lists this clone with a count of one. V and J are TRBV11-2 and TRBJ2-7; TRBD1 might be the D (6 bases). The germline V gene encodes CDR1 SGHAT and CDR2 FQNNGV. Trimming took off 3 bases at V and 2 bases at J, with 17 bases between the two ends. The CDR3 has 16 amino acids. CDR3 in DNA: TGTGCCAGCAGCTTTCGGTCGACAGGAGTGACCTACGAGCAGTACTTC. Translation: CASSFRSTGVTYEQYF.

The V call is TRBV4-2, the J call TRBJ2-1, with 12 bases lining up with TRBD2. This CDR3 has 18 residues. With 4 bases clipped from V and 0 bases from J, the junction kept 7 bases outside the gene matches. Germline V CDR1 and CDR2: LGHNA, YNFKEQ. The CDR3 DNA sequence: TGTGCCAGCAGCCGACTAGCGGGGGATGTCAGCTCCTACAATGAGCAGTTCTTC. This encodes CASSRLAGDVSSYNEQFF.

The chain has TRBV27 and TRBJ2-5; a possible D gene is TRBD2 (6 bases). Trimming took 4 bases from V and 5 from J, leaving 17 bases between them. The CDR3 consists of 15 residues. Per the germline V gene, CDR1 is MNHEY and CDR2 is SMNVEV (reference sequence). This chain's CDR3 is CASSSTGSPQETQYF. DNA for the CDR3: TGTGCCAGCAGTTCCACCGGGAGTCCTCAGGAGACCCAGTACTTC.

V gene TRBV6-5 combines with J gene TRBJ1-2, with D hard to call. Deletions cut 10 bases from V and 5 bases from J, with 14 bases between. The CDR3 length is 12 residues. Germline V gene data show CDR1 as MNHEY and CDR2 as SVGAGI. The CDR3 is CATMGGGYGYTF. In DNA, the CDR3 is TGTGCCACCATGGGAGGAGGGTATGGCTACACCTTC.

The CDR3 reads CASSPGDRVSYEQYF. The CDR3 nucleotides are TGTGCCAGCAGCCCAGGGGACAGGGTATCCTACGAGCAGTACTTC. The V and J genes are TRBV7-2 and TRBJ2-7; the match to TRBD1 covers 9 bases. From germline, CDR1 is SGHTA and CDR2 FQGNSA. The CDR3 is made up of 15 amino acids. Germline trimming cut 5 bases from V and 1 base from J; bases unmatched to any gene: 6.

The chain links TRBV6-1 to TRBJ2-7, with 8 bases that match TRBD2. Germline V lookup: CDR1 MNHNS, CDR2 SASEGT. Losses at the gene ends were 1 base for V and 3 bases for J; bases not matched to a gene: 2. This CDR3 has 14 residues. This chain's CDR3 is CASSEGSGSYEQYF. In DNA form, the CDR3 reads TGTGCCAGCAGTGAAGGCAGCGGGAGCTACGAGCAGTACTTC.

The rearrangement links TRBV4-3 to TRBJ2-3, with TRBD2 as a possible D gene (5 bases). The germline gives CDR1 LGHNA, CDR2 YSLEER. The CDR3 runs 17 residues. The ends were cut back, 0 bases at V and 0 bases at J, with 13 bases in the middle. CDR3 region: CASSQDAAGASTDTQYF. The CDR3 coding sequence is TGCGCCAGCAGCCAAGATGCGGCGGGTGCTAGCACAGATACGCAGTATTTT.

The CDR3 spells CASSLTGFEQYF. In DNA form, the CDR3 reads TGTGCCAGCAGCCTGACAGGGTTCGAGCAGTACTTC. The J gene is TRBJ2-7, the V gene TRBV7-9; 7 bases fit TRBD1. CDR3 length: 12 amino acids. V lost 5 bases and J lost 6; bases outside the gene matches: 4. CDR1 SEHNR and CDR2 FQNEAQ come from the germline V gene (reference sequence). Full variable domain (rest looked up from reference TRBV7-9 and TRBJ2-7): DTGVSQNPRHKITKRGQNVTFRCDPISEHNRLYWYRQTLGQGPEFLTYFQNEAQLEKSRLLSDRFSAERPKGSFSTLEIQRTEQGDSAMYLCASSLTGFEQYFGPGTRLTVT.

V is TRBV19 and J is TRBJ2-1; 11 nucleotides align to TRBD2. CDR1 is LNHDA and CDR2 is SQIVND in the germline V gene (reference sequence). Trimming removed 3 bases from V and 8 bases from J; junction bases left unmatched: 15. CDR3 length: 18 amino acids. CDR3 DNA: TGTGCCAGTAGTATGACCGTTCCTACTAGCGGGAGATTCTATGAGCAGTTCTTC. Translation: CASSMTVPTSGRFYEQFF.

This chain joins TRBV7-9 and TRBJ2-3; perhaps TRBD1 as D (5 bases). Trimming removed 4 bases at V and 5 bases at J, with 13 bases between. The germline CDR1 and CDR2 sequences are SEHNR and FQNEAQ (reference sequence). CDR3 size: 14 residues. Here the CDR3 DNA reads TGTGCCAGCAGCTATACAAGAAGGGGAGATACGCAGTATTTT. Translation gives CASSYTRRGDTQYF.

CDR3 loop: CASTARTVNQPQHF. CDR3 bases: TGTGCCAGCACCGCGAGGACAGTTAATCAGCCCCAGCATTTT. This sequence joins TRBV6-6 and TRBJ1-5; TRBD1 is a possible D gene (6 bases). The CDR3 loop spans 14 amino acids. V was pared by 7 bases and J by 4 bases, with 14 bases between. Germline V gene sequence: CDR1 MNHNY, CDR2 SVGAGI (reference sequence).

The chain has TRBV5-1 and TRBJ2-1; D possibly corresponds to TRBD2 (6 bases). CDR3 length: 15 amino acids. Germline CDR1 and CDR2: SGHRS and YFSETQ. V lost 4 bases, J lost 2 bases, and 13 bases lay in between. DNA for the CDR3: TGCGCCAGCAGCCTTAGCGGTCCCGCCTACAATGAGCAGTTCTTC. Its translation is CASSLSGPAYNEQFF. Complete variable domain (other parts from reference TRBV5-1 and TRBJ2-1): KAGVTQTPRYLIKTRGQQVTLSCSPISGHRSVSWYQQTPGQGLQFLFEYFSETQRNKGNFPGRFSGRQFSNSRSEMNVSTLELGDSALYLCASSLSGPAYNEQFFGPGTRLTVL.

The rearrangement joins TRBV11-1 to TRBJ2-5, with D uncertain. Germline V gives CDR1 SGHAT, CDR2 FQDESV (reference sequence). This CDR3 has 14 amino acids. The V gene lost 1 base and the J gene lost 3 bases, with 9 bases spanning the gap. The CDR3 loop reads CASSLEIREETQYF. The CDR3 DNA is TGTGCCAGCAGCTTAGAGATTCGAGAAGAGACCCAGTACTTC. The entire variable domain, with the rest obtained from reference TRBV11-1 and TRBJ2-5, is as follows: EAEVAQSPRYKITEKSQAVAFWCDPISGHATLYWYRQILGQGPELLVQFQDESVVDDSQLPKDRFSAERLKGVDSTLKIQPAELGDSAMYLCASSLEIREETQYFGPGTRLLVL.

The gene calls are TRBV6-2 or TRBV6-3 and TRBJ2-2, with 9 nucleotides matching TRBD1. CDR3 length: 15 residues. The trim removed 4 bases at V and 3 bases at J, leaving 3 bases unmatched. Germline loops: CDR1 MNHEY, CDR2 SVGEGT. The CDR3 region is CASSWTGDDTGELFF. The CDR3 DNA reads TGTGCCAGCAGTTGGACAGGGGACGACACCGGGGAGCTGTTTTTT.

The chain combines TRBV5-6 with TRBJ1-2, with no clear D. V shed 4 bases and J shed 4 bases, with 17 bases lying between them. This CDR3 spans 15 amino acids. Germline-derived CDR1 and CDR2 are SGHDT and YYEEEE. This CDR3 reads CASSGLGPRSYGYTF. The DNA for the CDR3 is TGTGCCAGCAGCGGACTCGGGCCTCGCAGCTATGGCTACACCTTC.

This chain connects TRBV21-1 to TRBJ2-7; the table's TRBD2 call for D was not verified on the DNA. TRBV21-1 is a recognized pseudogene. The CDR3 runs to 15 residues. In DNA, the CDR3 is TGTGCCAGCAGCAACCGGGACTGCACCTCCTACGAGCAGTACTTC. This gives the protein CASSNRDCTSYEQYF.

The J gene is TRBJ1-2, the V gene TRBV3-1 (or the pseudogene TRBV3-2), with 7 bases fitting TRBD1. V trimming: 4 bases; J trimming: 5 bases; junction bases outside the gene matches: 7. This CDR3 has 14 residues. Per the germline V gene, CDR1 is LGHDT and CDR2 is YNNKEL (reference sequence). The CDR3 loop reads CASSPRTGEYGYTF. CDR3 DNA sequence: TGTGCCAGCAGCCCTAGGACAGGTGAGTATGGCTACACCTTC.

The chain uses TRBV4-3 and TRBJ2-1; D may be TRBD2 (5 bases). V lost 0 bases, J lost 6 bases, and 9 bases lay in between. CDR3 length equals 14 residues. The germline V gene encodes CDR1 LGHNA and CDR2 YSLEER. The CDR3 here is CASSQDVGSNEQFF. CDR3 coding DNA: TGCGCCAGCAGCCAAGACGTAGGGAGCAATGAGCAGTTCTTC.

This chain uses TRBV30 with TRBJ2-7; TRBD2 might be the D (6 bases). The ends were cut back, 4 bases at V and 3 bases at J, with 13 bases in the middle. Germline V gene data show CDR1 as GTSNPN and CDR2 as SVGIG (reference sequence). The CDR3 spans 13 residues. DNA of the CDR3: TGTGCCTGGACACCCAGCGGGCTCTACGAGCAGTACTTC. Protein sequence: CAWTPSGLYEQYF. The full variable domain, its missing parts supplied by reference TRBV30 and TRBJ2-7, is SQTIHQWPATLVQPVGSPLSLECTVEGTSNPNLYWYRQAAGRGLQLLFYSVGIGQISSEVPQNLSASRPQDRQFILSSKKLLLSDSGFYLCAWTPSGLYEQYFGPGTRLTVT.

This clone turned up a few times. The chain joins TRBV11-2 to TRBJ1-2, with 7 bases lining up with TRBD1. The CDR3 extends over 14 amino acids. V dropped 3 bases and J dropped 7; count of bases not matched to a gene: 8. Germline values: CDR1 SGHAT, CDR2 FQNNGV. CDR3 amino acids: CASSFGTASGGYTF. The CDR3 region has the DNA TGTGCCAGCAGCTTTGGGACAGCCTCGGGTGGCTACACCTTC.

This chain uses TRBV7-9 with TRBJ2-7; no firm D call. V was trimmed by 2 bases and J by 2 bases, leaving 10 bases between them. The CDR3 has 14 residues. Germline lookup yields CDR1 SEHNR and CDR2 FQNEAQ (reference sequence). The chain's CDR3 is CASSLSQSTYEQYF. CDR3 nucleotide sequence: TGTGCCAGCAGCTTATCACAGAGTACCTACGAGCAGTACTTC.

V and J are TRBV30 and TRBJ2-3; D gene uncertain. The CDR3 sequence is 11 residues long. Trimming took off 1 base at V and 6 bases at J, with 5 bases between the two ends. The germline CDR1 and CDR2 sequences are GTSNPN and SVGIG (reference sequence). This chain's CDR3 is CAWSGTDTQYF. In DNA, the CDR3 is TGTGCCTGGAGTGGTACTGATACGCAGTATTTT.

The count of this clone is one. J is TRBJ1-3 and V is TRBV7-3; D gene unclear. Trimming cost V 5 bases and J 1 base, with 9 bases left between them. In germline, CDR1 is SGHTA, CDR2 FQGTGA. The CDR3 loop spans 14 amino acids. The CDR3 protein is CASSRHGSGNTIYF. DNA for the CDR3: TGTGCCAGCAGCCGACACGGTTCTGGAAACACCATATATTTT.

This chain uses TRBV5-1 with TRBJ2-1, with 9 bases matching TRBD2. V was clipped by 0 bases and J by 8 bases; unmatched bases: 6. Germline assignment: CDR1 SGHRS and CDR2 YFSETQ. The CDR3 covers 15 residues. CDR3 nucleotide sequence: TGCGCCAGCAGCTTGGGCGCGGGGGGGCTCGATGAGCAGTTCTTC. This encodes CASSLGAGGLDEQFF.

The V gene is TRBV4-1, the J gene TRBJ1-2; no firm D call. Per the germline V gene, CDR1 is MGHRA and CDR2 is YSYEKL. The CDR3 extends over 16 amino acids. The ends were cut back, 2 bases at V and 8 bases at J, with 21 bases in the middle. The CDR3 reads CASSQPTGHRRKGYTF. The CDR3 DNA sequence: TGCGCCAGCAGCCAACCAACGGGCCACCGGAGGAAAGGCTACACCTTC.